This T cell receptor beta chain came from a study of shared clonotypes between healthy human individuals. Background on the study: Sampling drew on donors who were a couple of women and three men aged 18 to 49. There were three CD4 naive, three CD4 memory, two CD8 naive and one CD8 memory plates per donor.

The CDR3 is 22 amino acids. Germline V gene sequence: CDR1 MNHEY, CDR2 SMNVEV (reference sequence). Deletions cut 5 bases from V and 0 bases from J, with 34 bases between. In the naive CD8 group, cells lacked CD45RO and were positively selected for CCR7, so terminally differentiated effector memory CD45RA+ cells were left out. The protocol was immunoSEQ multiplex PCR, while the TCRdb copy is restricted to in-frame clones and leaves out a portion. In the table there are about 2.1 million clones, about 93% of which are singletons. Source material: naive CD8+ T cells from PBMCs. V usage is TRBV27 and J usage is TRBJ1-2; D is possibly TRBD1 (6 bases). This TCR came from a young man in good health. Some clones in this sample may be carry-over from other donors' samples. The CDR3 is CASSTYEDSQQPLSKANYGYTF. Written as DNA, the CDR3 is TGTGCCAGCAGTACGTACGAGGACAGCCAACAGCCCTTATCGAAAGCTAACTATGGCTACACCTTC.